A selection of T cell receptor beta chains follows, all from one sample in a study of breast tumors, draining lymph nodes, adjacent tissues. TCRdb re-analysed the multiplex PCR reads in MiXCR, keeping a single row per CDR3 protein. The top ten clones hold approximately 1.5% of a sample with fewer than 300,000 distinct CDR3 sequences, approximately 30% of them seen once. The sample comprised axillary lymph node tissue. These receptors originate from a female donor with breast cancer. Some clones in this sample may be carry-over from other donors' samples. CDR3s include the opening cysteine and the closing phenylalanine or tryptophan. Each record gives: CDR3 length, D gene, J gene, V gene, clone size, CDR3 protein, CDR3 DNA. The D gene is left open where the match is weak. Expanded clones are given a class, and other clones once, few, many or no size at all.

15	NA	TRBJ1-5	TRBV6-5	many	CASSPQWDLNQPQHF	TGTGCCAGCAGCCCACAGTGGGACCTCAATCAGCCCCAGCATTTT
12	NA	TRBJ1-6	TRBV30	many	CAWGQLNSPLHF	TGTGCCTGGGGACAGTTAAATTCACCCCTCCACTTT
15	TRBD1	TRBJ1-2	TRBV28	many	CASSLGTGRNYGYTF	TGTGCCAGCAGCCTCGGGACAGGTCGTAACTATGGCTACACCTTC
17	NA	TRBJ1-3	TRBV5-1	many	CASSPISGPSSGNTIYF	TGCGCCAGCAGCCCGATAAGCGGGCCCAGCTCTGGAAACACCATATATTTT
16	NA	TRBJ1-5	TRBV20-1	many	CSASPSGPHTNQPQHF	TGCAGTGCTAGCCCGTCCGGGCCCCACACTAATCAGCCCCAGCATTTT
14	NA	TRBJ2-2	TRBV5-6	few	CASSLTRTTGELFF	TGTGCCAGCAGCTTGACCAGGACCACCGGGGAGCTGTTTTTT
14	TRBD2	TRBJ2-3	TRBV29-1	many	CSVDGTSLVDTQYF	TGCAGCGTTGATGGGACTAGCCTTGTGGATACGCAGTATTTT
15	NA	TRBJ1-1	TRBV19	few	CASSIGNRDRTEAFF	TGTGCCAGTAGTATAGGCAACAGGGATCGTACTGAAGCTTTCTTT
14	NA	TRBJ2-7	TRBV7-2	many	CASSPRDWDYEQYF	TGTGCCAGCAGCCCCCGGGACTGGGACTACGAGCAGTACTTC
12	NA	TRBJ2-5	TRBV7-7	NA	CARGYRVETQYF	TGTGCTAGAGGGTACAGGGTCGAGACCCAGTACTTC
13	NA	TRBJ2-3	TRBV28	many	CASSLSFTDTQYF	TGTGCCAGCAGTTTATCCTTTACAGATACGCAGTATTTT
14	TRBD1	TRBJ1-6	TRBV12-3/TRBV12-4	NA	CASSPQGASSPLHF	TGTGCCAGCAGTCCACAGGGGGCGAGTTCACCCCTCCACTTT
17	TRBD2	TRBJ2-3	TRBV7-9	NA	CASISSGRAASTDTQYF	TGTGCCAGCATTTCTAGCGGGAGGGCCGCGAGCACAGATACGCAGTATTTT
15	TRBD2	TRBJ2-7	TRBV20-1	NA	CSASHPTSGNYEQYF	TGCAGTGCTTCTCACCCGACTAGCGGGAACTACGAGCAGTACTTC
12	NA	TRBJ2-1	TRBV7-6	many	CASSFQGGEQFF	TGTGCCAGCAGCTTCCAAGGGGGTGAGCAGTTCTTC
12	NA	TRBJ1-6	TRBV28	many	CASSLRTSPLHF	TGTGCCAGCAGTCTCCGGACTTCACCCCTCCACTTT
14	NA	TRBJ2-1	TRBV20-1	many	CSAREGGGLGEQFF	TGCAGTGCTAGGGAGGGGGGGGGGCTAGGTGAGCAGTTCTTC
15	TRBD1	TRBJ1-3	TRBV19	NA	CASRDWGQAGNTIYF	TGTGCCAGCCGAGACTGGGGACAGGCTGGAAACACCATATATTTT
15	NA	TRBJ1-2	TRBV5-8	few	CASSSKRGGDYGYTF	TGTGCCAGCAGCTCCAAAAGGGGAGGGGACTATGGCTACACCTTC
15	NA	TRBJ2-3	TRBV7-2	NA	CASSLKSGSTDTQYF	TGTGCCAGCAGCTTGAAGAGCGGGAGCACAGATACGCAGTATTTT
18	TRBD2	TRBJ2-1	TRBV9	many	CASSASPTPSGRNNEQFF	TGTGCCAGCAGCGCGAGCCCCACTCCAAGCGGGAGGAACAATGAGCAGTTCTTC
15	NA	TRBJ2-7	TRBV7-2	NA	CASSPTPRSPYEQHF	TGTGCCAGCAGCCCCACCCCCCGCAGCCCCTACGAGCAGCACTTC
14	NA	TRBJ2-7	TRBV6-2/TRBV6-3	many	CASSYRGSAYEQYF	TGTGCCAGCAGTTACCGTGGGTCAGCCTACGAGCAGTACTTC
15	TRBD2	TRBJ2-7	TRBV12-3/TRBV12-4	many	CASSLGSGRDGEQYF	TGTGCCAGCAGTTTGGGAAGCGGGAGGGACGGCGAGCAGTACTTC
13	NA	TRBJ1-6	TRBV6-6	many	CASKLYYNSPLHF	TGTGCCAGCAAACTCTACTATAATTCACCCCTCCACTTT
14	NA	TRBJ2-3	TRBV19	many	CASSPMSSADTQYF	TGTGCCAGTAGTCCGATGTCCTCCGCAGATACGCAGTATTTT
14	NA	TRBJ2-1	TRBV25-1	many	CASSDGGSYNEQFF	TGTGCCAGCAGTGACGGAGGCTCCTACAATGAGCAGTTCTTC
15	TRBD2	TRBJ2-7	TRBV2	many	CASSRGTSGSNEQYF	TGTGCCAGCAGCCGAGGGACTAGCGGGAGCAACGAGCAGTACTTC
16	TRBD1	TRBJ2-2	TRBV19	NA	CASSTGTGANTGELFF	TGTGCCAGTAGTACCGGGACAGGGGCGAACACCGGGGAGCTGTTTTTT
13	NA	TRBJ2-7	TRBV7-9	many	CASSQDSSYEQYF	TGTGCCAGCAGTCAGGACAGCTCCTACGAGCAGTACTTC
15	NA	TRBJ2-5	TRBV24-1	few	CATSSPEGGDETQYF	TGTGCCACCAGTTCCCCCGAGGGGGGGGACGAGACCCAATACTTC
18	TRBD2	TRBJ2-5	TRBV4-1	NA	CASSSPSTGPAGRETQYF	TGCGCCAGCAGCTCTCCTTCTACCGGACCAGCGGGGCGAGAGACCCAGTACTTC
13	NA	TRBJ1-2	TRBV9	NA	CASSFGGYHGYTF	TGTGCCAGCAGCTTCGGGGGGTACCATGGCTACACCTTC
14	NA	TRBJ1-2	TRBV24-1	NA	CATSDAGRIYGYTF	TGTGCCACCAGTGATGCGGGACGCATCTATGGCTACACCTTC
13	NA	TRBJ2-3	TRBV20-1	NA	CSAIQDYTETQYF	TGCAGTGCTATTCAGGACTACACAGAAACGCAGTATTTT
13	NA	TRBJ2-3	TRBV20-1	NA	CSARAGPHDTQYF	TGCAGTGCTAGAGCGGGACCACATGATACGCAGTATTTT